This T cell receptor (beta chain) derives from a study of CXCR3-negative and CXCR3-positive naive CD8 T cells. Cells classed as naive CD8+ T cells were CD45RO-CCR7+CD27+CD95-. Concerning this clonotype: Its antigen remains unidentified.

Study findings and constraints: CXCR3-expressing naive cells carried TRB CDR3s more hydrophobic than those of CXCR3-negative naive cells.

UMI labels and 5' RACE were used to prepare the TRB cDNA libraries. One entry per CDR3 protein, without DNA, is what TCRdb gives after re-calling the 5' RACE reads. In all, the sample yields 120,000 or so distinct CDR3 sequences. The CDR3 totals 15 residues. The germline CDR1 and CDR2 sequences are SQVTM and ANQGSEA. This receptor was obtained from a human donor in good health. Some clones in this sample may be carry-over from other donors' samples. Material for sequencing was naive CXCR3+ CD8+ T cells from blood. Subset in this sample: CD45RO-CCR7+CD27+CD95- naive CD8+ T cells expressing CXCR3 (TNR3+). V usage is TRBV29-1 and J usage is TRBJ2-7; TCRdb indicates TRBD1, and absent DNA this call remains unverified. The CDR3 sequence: CSVEEMARGEYEQYF.